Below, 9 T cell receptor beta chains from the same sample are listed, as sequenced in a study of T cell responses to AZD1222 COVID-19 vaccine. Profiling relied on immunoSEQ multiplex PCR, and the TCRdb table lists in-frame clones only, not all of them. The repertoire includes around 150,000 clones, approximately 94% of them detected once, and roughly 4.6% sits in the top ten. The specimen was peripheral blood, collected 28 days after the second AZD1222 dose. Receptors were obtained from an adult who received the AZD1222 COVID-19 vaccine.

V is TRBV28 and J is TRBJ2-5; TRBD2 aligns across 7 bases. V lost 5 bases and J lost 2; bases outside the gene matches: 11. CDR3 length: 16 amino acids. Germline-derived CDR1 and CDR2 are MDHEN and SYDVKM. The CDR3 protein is CASSPYFAGEQETQYF. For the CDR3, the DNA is TGTGCCAGCAGTCCGTACTTCGCGGGGGAGCAAGAGACCCAGTACTTC.

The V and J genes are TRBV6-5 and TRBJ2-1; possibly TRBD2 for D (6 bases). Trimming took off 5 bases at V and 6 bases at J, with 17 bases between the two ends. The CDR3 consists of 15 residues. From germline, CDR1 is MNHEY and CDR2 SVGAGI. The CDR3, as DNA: TGTGCCAGCAGTCCTCCCGGGATCGGGGGCAATGAGCAGTTCTTC. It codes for CASSPPGIGGNEQFF.

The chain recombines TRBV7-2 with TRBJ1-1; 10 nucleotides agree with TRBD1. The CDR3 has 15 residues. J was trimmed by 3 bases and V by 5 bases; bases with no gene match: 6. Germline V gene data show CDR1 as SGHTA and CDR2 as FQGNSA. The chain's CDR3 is CASSPRQGAHTEAFF. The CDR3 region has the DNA TGTGCCAGCAGCCCAAGACAGGGGGCCCACACTGAAGCTTTCTTT.

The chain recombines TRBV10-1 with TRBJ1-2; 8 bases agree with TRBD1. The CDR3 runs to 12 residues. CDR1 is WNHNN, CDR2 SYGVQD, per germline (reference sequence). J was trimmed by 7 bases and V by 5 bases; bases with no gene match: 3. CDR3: CASSQGAGGYTF. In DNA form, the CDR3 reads TGCGCCAGCAGTCAGGGGGCTGGTGGCTACACCTTC.

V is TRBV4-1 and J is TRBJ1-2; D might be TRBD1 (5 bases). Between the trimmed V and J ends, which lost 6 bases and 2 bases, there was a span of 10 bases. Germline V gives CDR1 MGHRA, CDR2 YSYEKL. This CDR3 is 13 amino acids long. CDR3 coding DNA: TGCGCCAGCAGTCCAACAGGAAACTATGGCTACACCTTC. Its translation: CASSPTGNYGYTF.

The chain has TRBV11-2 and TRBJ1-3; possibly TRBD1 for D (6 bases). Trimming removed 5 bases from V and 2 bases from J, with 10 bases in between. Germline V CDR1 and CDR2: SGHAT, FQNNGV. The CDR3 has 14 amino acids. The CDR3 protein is CASSLGGAGNTIYF. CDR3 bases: TGTGCCAGCAGCCTAGGGGGTGCTGGAAACACCATATATTTT.

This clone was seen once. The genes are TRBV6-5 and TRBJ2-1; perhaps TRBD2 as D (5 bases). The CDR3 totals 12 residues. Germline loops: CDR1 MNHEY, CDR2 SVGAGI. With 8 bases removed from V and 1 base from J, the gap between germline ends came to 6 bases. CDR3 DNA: TGTGCCAGCGGGGAGTCCTACAATGAGCAGTTCTTC. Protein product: CASGESYNEQFF.

The CDR3 here is CASSDSTYNEQFF. The CDR3 DNA is TGTGCCAGCAGTGACTCAACGTACAATGAGCAGTTCTTC. This chain connects TRBV6-4 to TRBJ2-1, with D unresolved. Germline assignment: CDR1 MRHNA and CDR2 SNTAGT. This CDR3 has 13 residues. Trimming pared 0 bases from V and 4 bases from J, leaving 4 bases between.

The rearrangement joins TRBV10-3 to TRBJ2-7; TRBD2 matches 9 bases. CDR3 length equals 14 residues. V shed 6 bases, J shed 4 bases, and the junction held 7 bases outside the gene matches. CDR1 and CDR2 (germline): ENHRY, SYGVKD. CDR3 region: CAISTGTSYYEQYF. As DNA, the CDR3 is TGTGCCATCAGCACCGGGACTAGCTATTACGAGCAGTACTTC.